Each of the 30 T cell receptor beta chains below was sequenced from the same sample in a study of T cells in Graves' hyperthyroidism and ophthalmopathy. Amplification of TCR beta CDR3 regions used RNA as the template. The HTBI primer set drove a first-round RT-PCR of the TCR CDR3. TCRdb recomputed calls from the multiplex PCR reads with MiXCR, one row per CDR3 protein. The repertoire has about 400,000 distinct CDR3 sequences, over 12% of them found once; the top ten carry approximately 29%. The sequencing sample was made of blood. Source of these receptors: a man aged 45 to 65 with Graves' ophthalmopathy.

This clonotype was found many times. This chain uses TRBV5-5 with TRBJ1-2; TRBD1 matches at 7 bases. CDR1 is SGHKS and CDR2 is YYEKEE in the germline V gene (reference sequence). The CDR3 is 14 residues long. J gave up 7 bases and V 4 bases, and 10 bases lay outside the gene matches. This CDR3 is CASSAQGWVTGYTF. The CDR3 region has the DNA TGTGCCAGCAGCGCACAGGGGTGGGTCACTGGCTACACCTTC. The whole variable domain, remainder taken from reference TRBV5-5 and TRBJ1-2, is DAGVTQSPTHLIKTRGQQVTLRCSPISGHKSVSWYQQVLGQGPQFIFQYYEKEERGRGNFPDRFSARQFPNYSSELNVNALLLGDSALYLCASSAQGWVTGYTFGSGTRLTVV.

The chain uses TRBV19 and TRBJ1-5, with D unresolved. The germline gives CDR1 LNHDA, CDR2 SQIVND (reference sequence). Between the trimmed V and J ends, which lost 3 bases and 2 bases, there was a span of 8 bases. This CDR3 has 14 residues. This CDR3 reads CASSMLLGNQPQHF. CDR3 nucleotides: TGTGCCAGTAGTATGTTACTAGGCAATCAGCCCCAGCATTTT.

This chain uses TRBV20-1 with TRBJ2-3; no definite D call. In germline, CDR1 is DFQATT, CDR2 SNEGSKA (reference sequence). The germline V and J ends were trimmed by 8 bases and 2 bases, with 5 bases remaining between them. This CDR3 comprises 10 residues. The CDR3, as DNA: TGCAGTATATACACAGATACGCAGTATTTT. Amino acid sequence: CSIYTDTQYF.

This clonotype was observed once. CDR3 coding DNA: TGTGCCAGCAGTTTTTGCGGGACAGGGGGGAGTACTGAAGCTTTCTTT. It translates to CASSFCGTGGSTEAFF. The chain has TRBV28 and TRBJ1-1, with TRBD1 matching 11 bases. The germline V gene has CDR1 MDHEN and CDR2 SYDVKM. With 3 bases clipped from V and 5 bases from J, the junction kept 8 bases outside the gene matches. The CDR3 is made up of 16 amino acids.

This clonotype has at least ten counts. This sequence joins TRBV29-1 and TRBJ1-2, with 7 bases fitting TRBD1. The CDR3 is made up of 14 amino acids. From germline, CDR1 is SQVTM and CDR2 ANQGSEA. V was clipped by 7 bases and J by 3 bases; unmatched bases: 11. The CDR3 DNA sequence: TGCAGCGCCCTAGACAGGGACGCGCACTATGGCTACACCTTC. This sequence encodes CSALDRDAHYGYTF.

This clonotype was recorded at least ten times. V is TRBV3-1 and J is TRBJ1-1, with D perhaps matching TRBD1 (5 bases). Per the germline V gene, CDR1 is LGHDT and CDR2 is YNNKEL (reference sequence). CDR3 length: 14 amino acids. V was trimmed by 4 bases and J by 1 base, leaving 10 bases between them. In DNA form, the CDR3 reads TGTGCCAGCAGCCTCGTGGGGGGGAACACTGAAGCTTTCTTT. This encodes CASSLVGGNTEAFF.

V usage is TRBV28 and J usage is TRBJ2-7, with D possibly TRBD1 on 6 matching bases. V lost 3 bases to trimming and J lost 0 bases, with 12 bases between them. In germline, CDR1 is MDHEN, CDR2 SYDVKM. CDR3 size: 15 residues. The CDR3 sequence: CASSFSRDTSYEQYF. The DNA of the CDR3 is TGTGCCAGCAGTTTTTCCCGGGACACCTCCTACGAGCAGTACTTC.

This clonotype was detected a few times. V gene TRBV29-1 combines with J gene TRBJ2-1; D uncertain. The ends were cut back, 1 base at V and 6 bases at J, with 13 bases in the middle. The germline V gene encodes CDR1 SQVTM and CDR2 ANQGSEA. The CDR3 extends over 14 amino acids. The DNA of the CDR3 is TGCAGCGTTGAAGGTCTCATCGTAGGCAATGAGCAGTTCTTC. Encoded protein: CSVEGLIVGNEQFF.

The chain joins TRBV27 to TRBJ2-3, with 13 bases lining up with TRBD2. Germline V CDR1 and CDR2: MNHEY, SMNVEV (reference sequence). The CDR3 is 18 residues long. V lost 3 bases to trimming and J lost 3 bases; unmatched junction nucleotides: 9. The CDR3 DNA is TGTGCCAGCAGTTTGTACGGACTAGCGGGAGTCGGAACAGATACGCAGTATTTT. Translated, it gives CASSLYGLAGVGTDTQYF.

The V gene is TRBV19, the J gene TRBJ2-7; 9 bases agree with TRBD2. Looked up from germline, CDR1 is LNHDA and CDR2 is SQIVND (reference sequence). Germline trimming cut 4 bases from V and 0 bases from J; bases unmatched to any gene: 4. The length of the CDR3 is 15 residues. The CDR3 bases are TGTGCCAGTAGTAATCTAGCGGGGTCCTCCTACGAGCAGTACTTC. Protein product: CASSNLAGSSYEQYF.

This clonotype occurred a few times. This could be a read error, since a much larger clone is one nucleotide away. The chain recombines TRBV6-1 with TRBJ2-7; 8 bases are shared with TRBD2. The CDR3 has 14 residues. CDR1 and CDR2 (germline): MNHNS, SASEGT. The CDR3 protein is CASCRREGPYGQYF. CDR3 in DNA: TGTGCCAGCTGCCGCCGGGAGGGCCCATACGGGCAGTACTTC.

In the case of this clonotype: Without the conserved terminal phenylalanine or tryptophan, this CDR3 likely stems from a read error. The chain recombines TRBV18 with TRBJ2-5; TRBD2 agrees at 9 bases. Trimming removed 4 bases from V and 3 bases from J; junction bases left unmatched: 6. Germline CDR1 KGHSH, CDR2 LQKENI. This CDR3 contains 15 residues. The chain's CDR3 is CASSQGLAGEETQYL. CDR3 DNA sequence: TGTGCCAGCTCACAGGGACTAGCCGGAGAAGAGACCCAGTACCTC.

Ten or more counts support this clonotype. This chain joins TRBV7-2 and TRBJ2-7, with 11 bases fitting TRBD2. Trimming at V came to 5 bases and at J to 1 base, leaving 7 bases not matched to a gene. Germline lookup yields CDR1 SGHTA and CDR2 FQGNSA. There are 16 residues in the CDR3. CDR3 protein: CASSLSSGRQSYEQYF. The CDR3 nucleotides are TGTGCCAGCAGCCTCTCTAGCGGGAGGCAGTCCTACGAGCAGTACTTC.

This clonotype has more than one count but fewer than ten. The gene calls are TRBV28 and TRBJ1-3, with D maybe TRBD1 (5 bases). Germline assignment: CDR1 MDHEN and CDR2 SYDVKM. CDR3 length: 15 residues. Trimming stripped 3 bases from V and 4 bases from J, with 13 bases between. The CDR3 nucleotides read TGTGCCAGCAGTTTTAATGCCAGGGTAGGAAACACCATATATTTT. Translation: CASSFNARVGNTIYF.

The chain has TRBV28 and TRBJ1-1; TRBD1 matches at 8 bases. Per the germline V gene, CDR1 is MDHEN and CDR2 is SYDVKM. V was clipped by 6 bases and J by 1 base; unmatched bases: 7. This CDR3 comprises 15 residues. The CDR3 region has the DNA TGTGCCAGCAGGGGCCCCGGGACAGGGAACACTGAAGCTTTCTTT. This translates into CASRGPGTGNTEAFF.

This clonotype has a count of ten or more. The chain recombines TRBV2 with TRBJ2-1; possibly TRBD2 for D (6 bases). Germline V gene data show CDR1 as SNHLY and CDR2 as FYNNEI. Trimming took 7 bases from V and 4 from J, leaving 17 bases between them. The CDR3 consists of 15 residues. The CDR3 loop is CASTKRVGGYNEQFF. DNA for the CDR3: TGTGCCAGCACCAAGAGGGTGGGGGGTTACAATGAGCAGTTCTTC. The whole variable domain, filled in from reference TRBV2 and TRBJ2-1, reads EPEVTQTPSHQVTQMGQEVILRCVPISNHLYFYWYRQILGQKVEFLVSFYNNEISEKSEIFDDQFSVERPDGSNFTLKIRSTKLEDSAMYFCASTKRVGGYNEQFFGPGTRLTVL.

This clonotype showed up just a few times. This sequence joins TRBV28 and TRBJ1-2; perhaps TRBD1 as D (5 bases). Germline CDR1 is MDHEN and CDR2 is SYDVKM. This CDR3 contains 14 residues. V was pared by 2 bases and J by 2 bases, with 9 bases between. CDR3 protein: CASSLGASNYGYTF. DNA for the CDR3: TGTGCCAGCAGTTTAGGGGCATCGAACTATGGCTACACCTTC.

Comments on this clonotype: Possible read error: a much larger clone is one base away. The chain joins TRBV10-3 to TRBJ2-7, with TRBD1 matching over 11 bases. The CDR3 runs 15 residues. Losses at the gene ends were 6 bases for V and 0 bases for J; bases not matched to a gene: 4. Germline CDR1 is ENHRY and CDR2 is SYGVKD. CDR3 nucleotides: TGTGCCATCAGCGGGGGACAGGGGGACTCCTACGAGCAGTACTTC. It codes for CAISGGQGDSYEQYF.

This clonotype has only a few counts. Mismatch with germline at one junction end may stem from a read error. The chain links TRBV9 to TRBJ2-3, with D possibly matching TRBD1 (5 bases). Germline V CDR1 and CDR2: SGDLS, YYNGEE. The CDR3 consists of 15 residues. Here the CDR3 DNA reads TGTGCCAGCAGCGACGTAGAATATCGCACAGGTACGCAGTATTTT. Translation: CASSDVEYRTGTQYF.

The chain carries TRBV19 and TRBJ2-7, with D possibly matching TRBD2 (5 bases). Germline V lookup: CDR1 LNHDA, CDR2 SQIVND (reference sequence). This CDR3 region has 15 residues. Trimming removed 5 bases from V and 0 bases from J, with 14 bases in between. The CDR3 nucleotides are TGTGCCAGTAGTGTCCCGGGGTTCAGCTCCTACGAGCAGTACTTC. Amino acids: CASSVPGFSSYEQYF.

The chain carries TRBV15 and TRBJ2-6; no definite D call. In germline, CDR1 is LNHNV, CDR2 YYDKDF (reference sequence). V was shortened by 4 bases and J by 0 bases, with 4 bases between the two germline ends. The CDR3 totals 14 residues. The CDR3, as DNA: TGTGCCACCAGCATGGTCTCTGGGGCCAACGTCCTGACTTTC. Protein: CATSMVSGANVLTF.

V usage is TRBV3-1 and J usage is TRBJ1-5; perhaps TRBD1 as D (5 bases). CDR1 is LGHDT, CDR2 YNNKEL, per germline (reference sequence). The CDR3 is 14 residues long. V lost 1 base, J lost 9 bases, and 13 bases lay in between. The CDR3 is CASSQGVGGRPQHF. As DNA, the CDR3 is TGTGCCAGCAGCCAAGGGGTTGGGGGTCGGCCCCAGCATTTT.

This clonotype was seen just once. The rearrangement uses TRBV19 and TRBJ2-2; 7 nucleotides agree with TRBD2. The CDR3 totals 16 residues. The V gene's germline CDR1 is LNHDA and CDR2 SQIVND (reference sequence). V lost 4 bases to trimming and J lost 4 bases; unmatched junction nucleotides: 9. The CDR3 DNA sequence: TGTGCCAGTAGTACTTTCCGGGACTACCCCACCGGGGAGCTGTTTTTT. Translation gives CASSTFRDYPTGELFF.

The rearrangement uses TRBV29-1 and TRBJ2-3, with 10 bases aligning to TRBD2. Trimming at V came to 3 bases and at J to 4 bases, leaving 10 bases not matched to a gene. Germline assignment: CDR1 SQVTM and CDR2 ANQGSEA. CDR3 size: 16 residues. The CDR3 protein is CSVDPPSGRVSDTQYF. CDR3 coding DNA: TGCAGCGTTGACCCTCCTAGCGGGAGAGTTTCAGATACGCAGTATTTT.

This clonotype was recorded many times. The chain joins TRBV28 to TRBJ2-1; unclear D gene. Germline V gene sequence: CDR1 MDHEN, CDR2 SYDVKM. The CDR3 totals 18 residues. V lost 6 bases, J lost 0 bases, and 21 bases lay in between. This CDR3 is CASSHRLSAKYSYNEQFF. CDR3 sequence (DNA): TGTGCCAGCAGCCACCGCCTCTCAGCGAAATACTCCTACAATGAGCAGTTCTTC. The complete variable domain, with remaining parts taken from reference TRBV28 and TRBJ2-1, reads DVKVTQSSRYLVKRTGEKVFLECVQDMDHENMFWYRQDPGLGLRLIYFSYDVKMKEKGDIPEGYSVSREKKERFSLILESASTNQTSMYLCASSHRLSAKYSYNEQFFGPGTRLTVL.

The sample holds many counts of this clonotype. The CDR3 is CASTDRDGYNEQFF. In nucleotides, the CDR3 is TGTGCCAGCACCGATCGGGATGGATACAATGAGCAGTTCTTC. The rearrangement uses TRBV12-3 or TRBV12-4 and TRBJ2-1; tentative D call: TRBD2 (5 bases). Trimming removed 7 bases at V and 4 bases at J, with 14 bases between. CDR3 length: 14 amino acids.

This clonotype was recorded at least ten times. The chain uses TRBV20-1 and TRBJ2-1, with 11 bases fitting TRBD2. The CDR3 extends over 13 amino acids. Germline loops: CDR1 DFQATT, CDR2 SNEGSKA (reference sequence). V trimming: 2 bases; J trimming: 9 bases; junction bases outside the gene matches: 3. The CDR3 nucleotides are TGCAGTGCTAGACTAGCGGGAGGAACTGAGCAGTTCTTC. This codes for CSARLAGGTEQFF.

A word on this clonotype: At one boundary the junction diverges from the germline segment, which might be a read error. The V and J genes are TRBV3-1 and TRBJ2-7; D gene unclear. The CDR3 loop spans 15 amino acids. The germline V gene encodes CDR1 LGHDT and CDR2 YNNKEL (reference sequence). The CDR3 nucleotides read TGTGCCAGCAGTGCCATTGGCGGAGCATACTACGTGCAGTACTTC. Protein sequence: CASSAIGGAYYVQYF.

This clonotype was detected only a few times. CDR3 sequence (DNA): TGTGCCTGGAGTGTCGGGGGGGAGTCAGATACGCAGTATTTT. This encodes CAWSVGGESDTQYF. The V gene is TRBV30, the J gene TRBJ2-3; 8 nucleotides agree with TRBD2. CDR1 and CDR2 from the germline V gene are GTSNPN and SVGIG (reference sequence). The ends lost 0 bases at V and 4 bases at J; junction bases unmatched: 3. The CDR3 has 14 amino acids.

The CDR3 here is CASSLEGIPYEQYF. The CDR3 DNA reads as TGCGCCAGCAGCTTGGAAGGGATCCCCTACGAGCAGTACTTC. V gene TRBV5-1 combines with J gene TRBJ2-7; D unresolved. There are 14 residues in the CDR3. Germline CDR1 SGHRS, CDR2 YFSETQ. Trimming pared 0 bases from V and 2 bases from J, leaving 9 bases between.